This T cell receptor beta chain was identified in a study of blood T cell repertoires in COVID-19. Overall study: Samples representing acute and convalescent COVID-19 were sourced from the United States, Italy and Spain. Sample material is recorded as cDNA or gDNA derived from T cells, B-cell-depleted T cells, or PBMCs.

This CDR3 has 13 residues. Trimming removed 3 bases from V and 2 bases from J, with 8 bases in between. Enrollment of patients from Seattle took place during active infection, with longitudinal follow-up. In the authors' methods: Amplified reference gene primers provided the basis for estimating nucleated cell counts. Data came from immunoSEQ multiplex PCR; TCRdb stores just in-frame clones and leaves some out. V and J calls and clone size are given by that table; D and trimming were obtained from the DNA. The sample records a few hundred thousand clones, nearly 85% being singletons. The chain uses TRBV12-3 or TRBV12-4 and TRBJ2-7, with no clear D. The sequencing sample was made of peripheral blood. This TCR was recovered from a woman under 40 with COVID-19, enrolled during active disease. The CDR3: CASSFYRTYEQYF. The CDR3 DNA is TGTGCCAGCAGTTTTTACAGAACCTACGAGCAGTACTTC.